This T cell receptor beta chain is drawn from a study of post-analysis software for immune sequencing data (dated by TCRdb to the mid-2010s). Regarding the study in general: Relapsing-remitting, secondary progressive and progressive-relapsing multiple sclerosis were recorded as disease courses, and subtype annotation was lacking for some patients. The patient repertoires were set against roughly eleven previously published healthy control repertoires from donors whose ages ranged from roughly 6 to 27 years. A subset of samples was prepared in parallel using single-end sample barcoding, then pooled and co-amplified after Illumina adapter ligation. Paper-wide results and their limitations: When samples were clustered directly using the F measure, samples prepared in the same batch co-clustered strongly, which prompted a batch-effect correction. Multiple sclerosis patients had significantly lower normalized Chao1 diversity than controls, a result that suggests substantial peripheral T-cell clonal expansion. The control group was slightly older than the multiple sclerosis patient group.

This clonotype was recorded a few times. Its antigen is currently not known. It has no much larger one-base neighbor in the sample; base qualities were not kept. To demonstrate the VDJtools post-analysis software, the study profiled TCR beta repertoires from the peripheral blood of 10 to 15 young patients with multiple sclerosis. The multiple sclerosis patients were children and adolescents ranging in age from roughly 6 to 16 years. The library was prepared using PCR. Sequencing used an Illumina HiSeq 2500. Unique molecular identifiers were incorporated into TCR beta cDNA libraries to reduce PCR and sequencing biases. Per 1 to 10 million input T cells, approximately 500,000 cDNA molecules were obtained, such that each molecule approximated one T cell. The same protocol used for the earlier healthy control dataset was applied to prepare and sequence the patient libraries. Within a given batch, samples were prepared together, multiplexed and sequenced on the same HiSeq lane. On the authors' methods: MIGEC handled the raw barcoded reads, throwing out single-read molecular identifier groups before consensus assembly and CDR3 extraction. Clonotype tables were post-analysed with VDJtools, normalizing diversity by down-sampling all datasets to the smallest sample size. Repertoire overlap clustering matched CDR3 amino acid but not nucleotide sequences to correct batch-related cross-sample contamination. The public reads were reanalyzed by TCRdb: fastp trimming at Q25, MiXCR alignment, in-frame beta chains only. Under each unique CDR3 protein, matching rows form one entry showing the most common genes and DNA. TCRdb's processing, not the authors' own work, is the source of the V and J calls. The sample yields around 770,000 distinct CDR3 sequences; more than 45% were counted once. 4.9% of the sample is in the top ten clones.

What was sequenced was blood. The clonotype was recovered from a girl aged 10 to 17 with multiple sclerosis.

The CDR3 sequence is CASGGTTNNEQFF. The DNA reads as follows: TGCGCCAGCGGCGGGACTACCAACAATGAGCAGTTCTTC. The sequence joins TRBV10-1 to TRBJ2-1; 7 middle bases align to TRBD2. Clipping removes 8 bases from V and 5 bases from J, with 6 as the unmatched junction base count. According to the germline V gene (reference sequence), CDR1 reads WNHNN and CDR2 reads SYGVQD. The CDR3, from cysteine to phenylalanine, totals 13 residues. The retained sequence is limited to the CDR3, 39 bases, with the frame set at the first base.